This TCR beta chain was obtained from a study of blood T cell repertoires in COVID-19 (dated by TCRdb to 2019 to 2021). Regarding the complete study: Samples covering the acute and convalescent phases of COVID-19 were provided by collaborators in the United States, Italy and Spain. The material from the prospective study consisted of cDNA or gDNA derived from T cells, B-cell-depleted T cells, or PBMCs. The dataset comprised deeply sampled blood TCRbeta repertoires from subjects exposed to, actively infected with, or recovered from COVID-19. A freely available public database, intended as a resource for researchers studying the immune response to SARS-CoV-2, is where the repertoires were released. Samples were obtained from the ongoing ImmuneRACE study (first 160 participants) and from over 1,000 subjects provided by 6 global collaborators. A de-identified subject ID, COVID-19 status, age in years and sex were almost always included in the sample metadata. Where available, HLA class I and class II types were obtained from metadata supplied by the sample provider rather than from assay-based typing.

The CDR1 and CDR2 encoded by the germline V gene are SQVTM and ANQGSEA. Germline trimming amounts to 8 bases on V and 0 bases on J, with 6 as the count of junction bases outside the gene matches. There are 14 amino acids in the CDR3, from cysteine to phenylalanine inclusive. Only the CDR3 region is kept as DNA, spanning 42 bases read in frame from base 1. Each collaborating institution followed its own protocols to collect whole blood in K2EDTA tubes. For TCRbeta analysis, collaborators shipped samples in one of three forms: frozen whole blood, isolated PBMCs, or DNA extracted from either of those sample types. The paper's findings and limits, for the study overall: The quantity of clinical and demographic metadata differed by source and by participant and was supplied without curation.

The immunoSEQ Assay, a bias-controlled multiplex PCR, was used to amplify TCRbeta CDR3 regions from genomic DNA. Regarding the original processing steps: The number of nucleated cells in each sample was estimated by amplification of reference gene primers within the assay. To quantify the absolute abundance of each unique TCRbeta CDR3 rearrangement, sequence reads were collapsed and filtered. For each sample, productive Simpson clonality was calculated as the square root of Simpson's diversity index across productive rearrangements. The source is immuneACCESS, and TCRdb retained only in-frame sequences with V and J called. Part of the clones is not carried over; for the studies checked, unresolved V genes explain less than half of this, and the remainder is unexplained. V, J and clone size reflect that table, while D and trimming were determined from the DNA. For this sample there are some 290,000 clones; about 86% appear just once. 3.6% of the sample comes from the top ten.

In the case of this clone: Its antigen target is currently unknown. Base quality data are lacking; no much larger clone is found one base away.

The rearrangement joined TRBV29-1 to TRBJ1-4, with 7 bases matching TRBD1. This TCR derives from a man younger than 30 with active or convalescent COVID-19. Source material: peripheral blood. In nucleotide form, the sequence is TGCAGCACCCGACAGGGTCCAACTAATGAAAAACTGTTTTTT. This yields the protein CSTRQGPTNEKLFF.